These 16 T cell receptor beta chains were all obtained from the same sample, sequenced in a study of T cells in women clearing cervical HPV infection. TCRdb's copy holds only in-frame clones and misses some; the assay was immunoSEQ multiplex PCR. The table counts around 30,000 clones; 22% lies in the top ten. Sequencing used blood buffy coat. These receptors all stem from a woman aged 18 to 75 with a cervical HPV16 infection that either progressed to CIN3+ or cleared (not recorded which).

Points on this clone: Sequencing ends 3 residues short of the CDR3 end; the germline J gene provides the rest. This chain joins TRBV20-1 and TRBJ2-3; possible D gene TRBD2, 6 bases. The germline gives CDR1 DFQATT, CDR2 SNEGSKA (reference sequence). The CDR3 extends over 16 amino acids. Incomplete CDR3 DNA: TGCAGTGCTCCAGTCCCCCCGGGCAGGGAGGAAGAGACG. It codes for CSAPVPPGREEET. The full CDR3 is CSAPVPPGREEETQYF.

About this clone itself: The CDR3 end falls 3 residues outside the read, so it is completed with the germline J gene. The chain recombines TRBV5-1 with TRBJ1-2; 9 bases are a match to TRBD1. CDR3 length: 15 amino acids. In germline, CDR1 is SGHRS, CDR2 YFSETQ. The part of the CDR3 DNA that was read is TGCGCCAGCAGCTTGGTAGGACAGGGGTATGACGGC. Protein product: CASSLVGQGYDG. The full CDR3 is CASSLVGQGYDGYTF.

With respect to this clone: The read finishes 3 residues shy of the CDR3 end, and the germline J gene is used to complete it. The genes are TRBV12-3 or TRBV12-4 and TRBJ2-4, with D unresolved. Trimming took off 8 bases at V and 3 bases at J, with 17 bases between the two ends. The length of the CDR3 is 15 residues. This CDR3 is CASRSLGPVKNIQYF. CDR3 DNA (partial): TGTGCCAGCCGGTCGCTTGGGCCAGTCAAAAACATT.

Concerning this clone itself: The read halts 3 residues ahead of the CDR3 end, with the missing end drawn from the germline J gene. The sample has other DNA sequences that encode this CDR3 too. The chain has TRBV19 and TRBJ1-3; no definite D call. V was cut by 0 bases and J by 3 bases, with 9 bases left in between. The CDR3 is 15 amino acids. Looked up from germline, CDR1 is LNHDA and CDR2 is SQIVND (reference sequence). CDR3 protein: CASSIDGVLGNTIYF. CDR3 DNA (partial): TGTGCCAGTAGTATAGACGGGGTTCTTGGAAACACC. The variable domain in full, with the rest retrieved from reference TRBV19 and TRBJ1-3, is DGGITQSPKYLFRKEGQNVTLSCEQNLNHDAMYWYRQDPGQGLRLIYYSQIVNDFQKGDIAEGYSVSREKKESFPLTVTSAQKNPTAFYLCASSIDGVLGNTIYFGEGSWLTVV.

Details on this clone: The read gets to within 3 residues of the CDR3 end, and the germline J gene fills in the rest. The chain has TRBV2 and TRBJ2-3, with D possibly being TRBD1 or TRBD2 (5 bases each). CDR3 size: 13 residues. Germline V gene sequence: CDR1 SNHLY, CDR2 FYNNEI. CDR3 DNA, as far as it was read: TGTGCCGGAGGACAAAATAGCAATCAGCCG. This encodes CAGGQNSNQP. The entire CDR3 sequence reads CAGGQNSNQPQYF. The variable domain in full, completed from reference TRBV2 and TRBJ2-3, reads EPEVTQTPSHQVTQMGQEVILRCVPISNHLYFYWYRQILGQKVEFLVSFYNNEISEKSEIFDDQFSVERPDGSNFTLKIRSTKLEDSAMYFCAGGQNSNQPQYFGPGTRLTVL.

Points on this clone: The read stops 3 residues short of the end of the CDR3; the missing end is completed from the germline J gene. The chain combines TRBV7-6 with TRBJ2-1; 9 nucleotides align to TRBD2. V lost 6 bases to trimming and J lost 8 bases; unmatched junction nucleotides: 14. The CDR3 has 16 amino acids. CDR1 is SGHVS, CDR2 FNYEAQ, per germline. CDR3 DNA, as far as it was read: TGTGCCAGCAGTCATCCCTTAGCGGGAGATGCCGATGAG. Protein: CASSHPLAGDADE. The full CDR3 is CASSHPLAGDADEQFF.

The CDR3 bases that were read are TGTGCCAGCAGTGAGCGGGGTAGCACAGATACG. This gives the protein CASSERGSTDT. The whole CDR3 reads CASSERGSTDTQYF. The chain uses TRBV6-4 and TRBJ2-3, with D perhaps matching TRBD2 (6 bases). The read terminates 3 residues before the CDR3 end, so the remaining end is supplied by the germline J gene. CDR1 is MRHNA and CDR2 is SNTAGT in the germline V gene. The CDR3 runs 14 residues. The germline V and J ends were trimmed by 3 bases and 0 bases, with 7 bases remaining between them.

For this clone: The read falls 3 residues short of the CDR3 end, and the missing part is taken from the germline J gene. The rearrangement uses TRBV5-1 and TRBJ1-1; weak D call: TRBD1 (6 bases). There are 14 residues in the CDR3. Germline values: CDR1 SGHRS, CDR2 YFSETQ. The CDR3 here is CASSLPGTPKRAFF. The CDR3 bases that were read are TGCGCCAGCAGCTTGCCCGGGACACCCAAGAGG.

CDR3 DNA, as far as it was read: TGTGCCACCAGTGATTTGGGGACTAGCGGCTACAATGAG. Protein: CATSDLGTSGYNE. The full-length CDR3 reads as CATSDLGTSGYNEQFF. The chain carries TRBV24-1 and TRBJ2-1, with 11 bases aligning to TRBD2. Read coverage stops 3 residues before the CDR3 terminus; the germline J gene supplies the remainder. V was clipped by 0 bases and J by 3 bases; unmatched bases: 0. The CDR3 sequence is 16 residues long. Looked up from germline, CDR1 is KGHDR and CDR2 is SFDVKD.

As concerns this clone: The missing CDR3 end, 3 residues past where the read stops, is filled in from the germline J gene. The chain joins TRBV20-1 to TRBJ1-2, with D unclear. Germline CDR1 and CDR2: DFQATT and SNEGSKA (reference sequence). The CDR3 has 13 residues. With 2 bases removed from V and 2 bases from J, the gap between germline ends came to 9 bases. The CDR3 region is CSARRTGNYGYTF. The CDR3 bases that were read are TGCAGTGCTAGAAGGACGGGGAACTATGGC.

As for this clone: The read is 3 residues too short to cover the CDR3 end, so that end is filled in from the germline J gene. The chain is built from TRBV19 and TRBJ1-2, with 9 bases aligning to TRBD1. From germline, CDR1 is LNHDA and CDR2 SQIVND (reference sequence). CDR3 size: 14 residues. Here the CDR3 reads CATSPGQGTDTYTF. Incomplete CDR3 DNA: TGTGCCACATCCCCGGGACAGGGCACAGATACC.

About this clone itself: The read ends 3 residues early relative to the CDR3; the germline J gene fills the gap. This rearrangement joins TRBV19 to TRBJ2-2; possibly TRBD1 for D (5 bases). The CDR3 length is 14 residues. Germline V CDR1 and CDR2: LNHDA, SQIVND (reference sequence). CDR3: CASSPYSGANVLFF. The DNA read from the CDR3 is TGTGCCAGTAGTCCCTACTCTGGGGCCAACGTG.

A note on this clone: The read is 3 residues too short to cover the CDR3 end, so that end is filled in from the germline J gene. The J gene is TRBJ2-6, the V gene TRBV20-1; D is unclear. The CDR3 is 14 residues long. Trimming removed 2 bases from V and 0 bases from J, with 5 bases in between. Germline V gene lookup returns CDR1 DFQATT and CDR2 SNEGSKA (reference sequence). The CDR3 is CSARQDSGANVLTF. The CDR3 DNA, read in part, is TGCAGTGCTAGACAGGACTCTGGGGCCAACGTC.

To note about this clone: The read is 3 residues too short to cover the CDR3 end, so that end is filled in from the germline J gene. The chain joins TRBV23-1 to TRBJ1-4; 8 nucleotides align to TRBD1. TRBV23-1 is an ORF; its function is uncertain. The V segment lost 0 bases and the J segment 0 bases; nucleotides outside the gene matches: 18. The CDR3 consists of 22 residues. CDR3 residues: CASSQSVLQGALQGATNEKLFF. Partial CDR3 DNA: TGCGCCAGCAGTCAATCGGTGCTGCAGGGGGCCTTACAAGGTGCAACTAATGAAAAA.

Comment on this clone: The CDR3 end is not reached by the read, which stops 3 residues before it; the germline J gene fills it in. The chain combines TRBV19 with TRBJ1-4; tentatively, D is TRBD1 (6 bases). This CDR3 has 15 amino acids. Germline V lookup: CDR1 LNHDA, CDR2 SQIVND (reference sequence). V was cut by 3 bases and J by 4 bases, with 12 bases left in between. The CDR3 loop reads CASSIPDRFNEKLFF. The sequenced CDR3 bases are TGTGCCAGTAGTATTCCGGACAGATTTAATGAAAAA.

In regard to this clone: The read finishes 3 residues shy of the CDR3 end, and the germline J gene is used to complete it. The J gene is TRBJ2-1, the V gene TRBV9; 9 bases are a match to TRBD2. V dropped 4 bases and J dropped 9; count of bases not matched to a gene: 14. The germline V gene encodes CDR1 SGDLS and CDR2 YYNGEE. This CDR3 has 16 residues. The sequenced part of the CDR3 DNA is TGTGCCAGCAGCTCCCGGAGGGTAGCGGGGGTCAGTGAG. This sequence encodes CASSSRRVAGVSE. Given in full, the CDR3 is CASSSRRVAGVSEQFF.